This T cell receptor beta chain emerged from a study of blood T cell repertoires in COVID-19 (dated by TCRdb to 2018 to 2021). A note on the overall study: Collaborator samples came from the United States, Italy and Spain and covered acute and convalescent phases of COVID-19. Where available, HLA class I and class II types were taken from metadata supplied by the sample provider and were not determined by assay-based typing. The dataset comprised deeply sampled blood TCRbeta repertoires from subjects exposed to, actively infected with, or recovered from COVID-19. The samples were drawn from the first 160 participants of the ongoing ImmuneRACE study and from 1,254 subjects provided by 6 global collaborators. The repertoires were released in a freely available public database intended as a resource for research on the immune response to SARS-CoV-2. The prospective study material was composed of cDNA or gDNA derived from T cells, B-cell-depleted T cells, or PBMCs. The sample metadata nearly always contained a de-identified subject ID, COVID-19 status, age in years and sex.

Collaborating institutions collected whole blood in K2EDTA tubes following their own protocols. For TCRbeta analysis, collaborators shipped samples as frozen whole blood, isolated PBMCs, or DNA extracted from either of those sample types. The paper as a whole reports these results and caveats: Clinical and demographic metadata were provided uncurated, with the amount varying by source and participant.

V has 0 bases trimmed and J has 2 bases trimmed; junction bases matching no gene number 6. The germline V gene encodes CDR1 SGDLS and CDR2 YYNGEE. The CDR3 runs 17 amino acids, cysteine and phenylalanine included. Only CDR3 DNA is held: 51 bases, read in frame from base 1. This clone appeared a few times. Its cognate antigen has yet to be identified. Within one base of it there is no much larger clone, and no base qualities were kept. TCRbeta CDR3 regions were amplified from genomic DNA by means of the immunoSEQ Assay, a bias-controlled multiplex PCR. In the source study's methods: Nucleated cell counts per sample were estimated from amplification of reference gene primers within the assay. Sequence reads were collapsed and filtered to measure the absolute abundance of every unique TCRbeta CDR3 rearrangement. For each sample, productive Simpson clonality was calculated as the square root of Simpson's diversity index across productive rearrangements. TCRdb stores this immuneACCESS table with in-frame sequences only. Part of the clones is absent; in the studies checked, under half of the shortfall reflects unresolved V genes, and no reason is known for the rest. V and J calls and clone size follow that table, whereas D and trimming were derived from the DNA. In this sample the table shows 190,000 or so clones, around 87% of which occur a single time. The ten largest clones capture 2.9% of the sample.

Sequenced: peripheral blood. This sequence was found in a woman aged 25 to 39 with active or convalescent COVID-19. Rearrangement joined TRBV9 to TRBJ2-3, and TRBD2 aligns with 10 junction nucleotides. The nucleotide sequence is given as TGTGCCAGCAGCGTAGCTGGTAGCGGGGGGACCACAGATACGCAGTATTTT. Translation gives CASSVAGSGGTTDTQYF.